This T cell receptor (beta chain) was sequenced for a study of CD8 T cells in ankylosing spondylitis. Study-level points and caveats: Some of these motif variants have turned up before, in reports on reactive arthritis synovial fluid and blood. There was a TCR beta motif, made of several highly homologous variants, that appeared characteristic of ankylosing spondylitis blood.

With molecular barcodes, quantitative 5'-RACE was used to make the TCR beta libraries. TCRdb reprocessed the 5' RACE reads via MiXCR and lists one record per CDR3 protein. The data contain 700,000 to 1,000,000 distinct CDR3 sequences, around 11% of them seen just once; the ten biggest clones take up 0.51%. This CDR3 is built from 15 residues. With V trimmed by 7 bases and J by 5 bases, 9 bases remained unmatched. With regard to this clonotype: Its antigen is undetermined.

Sequenced: blood, either unsorted or a sorted T cell fraction (not recorded which). The origin of this receptor is a male donor with ankylosing spondylitis. V gene TRBV12-3 or TRBV12-4 combines with J gene TRBJ1-5; 9 bases match TRBD1. This CDR3 reads CASTMDRGGHQPQHF. The CDR3 coding sequence is TGTGCCAGCACTATGGACAGGGGTGGTCATCAGCCCCAGCATTTT.